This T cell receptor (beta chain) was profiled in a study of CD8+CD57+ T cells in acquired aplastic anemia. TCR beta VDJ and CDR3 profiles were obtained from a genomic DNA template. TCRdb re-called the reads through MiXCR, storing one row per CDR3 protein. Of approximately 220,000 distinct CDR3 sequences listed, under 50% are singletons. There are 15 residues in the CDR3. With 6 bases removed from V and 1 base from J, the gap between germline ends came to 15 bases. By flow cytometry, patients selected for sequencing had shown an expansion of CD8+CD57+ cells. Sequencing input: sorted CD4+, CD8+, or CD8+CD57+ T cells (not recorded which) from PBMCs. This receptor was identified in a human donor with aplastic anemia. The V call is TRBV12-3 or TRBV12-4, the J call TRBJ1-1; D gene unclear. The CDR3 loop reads CASRDLRLWNTEAFF. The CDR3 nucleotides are TGTGCCAGCAGGGACCTTAGGCTTTGGAACACTGAAGCTTTCTTT.